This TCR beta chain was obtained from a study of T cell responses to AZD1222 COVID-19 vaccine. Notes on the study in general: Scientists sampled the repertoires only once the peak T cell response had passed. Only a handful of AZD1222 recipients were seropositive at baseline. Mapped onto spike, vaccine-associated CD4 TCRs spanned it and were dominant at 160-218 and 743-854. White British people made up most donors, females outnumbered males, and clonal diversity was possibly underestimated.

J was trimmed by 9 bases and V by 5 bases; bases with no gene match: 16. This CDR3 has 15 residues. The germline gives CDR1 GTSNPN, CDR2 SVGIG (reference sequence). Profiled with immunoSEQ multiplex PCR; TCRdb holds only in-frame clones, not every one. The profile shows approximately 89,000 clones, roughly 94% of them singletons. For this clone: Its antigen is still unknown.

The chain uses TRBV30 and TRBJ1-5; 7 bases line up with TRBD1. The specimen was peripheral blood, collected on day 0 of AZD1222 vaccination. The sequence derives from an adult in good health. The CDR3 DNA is TGTGCCTGGGCTGCGGATCGGGACAGCTACGGGCCCCAGCATTTT. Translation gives CAWAADRDSYGPQHF.